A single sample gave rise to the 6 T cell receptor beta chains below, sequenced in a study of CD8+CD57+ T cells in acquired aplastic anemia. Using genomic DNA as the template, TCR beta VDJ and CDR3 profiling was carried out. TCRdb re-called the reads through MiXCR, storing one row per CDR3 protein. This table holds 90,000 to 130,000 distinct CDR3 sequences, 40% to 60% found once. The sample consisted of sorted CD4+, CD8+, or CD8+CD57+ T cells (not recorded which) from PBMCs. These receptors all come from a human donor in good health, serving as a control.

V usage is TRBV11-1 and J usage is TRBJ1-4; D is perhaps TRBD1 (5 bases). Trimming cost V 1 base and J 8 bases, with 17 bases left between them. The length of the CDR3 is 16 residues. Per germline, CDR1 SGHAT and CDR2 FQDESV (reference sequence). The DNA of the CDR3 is TGTGCCAGCAGCTTAGGTCTGGGGGGAAGAAAGGAAAAACTGTTTTTT. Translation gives CASSLGLGGRKEKLFF.

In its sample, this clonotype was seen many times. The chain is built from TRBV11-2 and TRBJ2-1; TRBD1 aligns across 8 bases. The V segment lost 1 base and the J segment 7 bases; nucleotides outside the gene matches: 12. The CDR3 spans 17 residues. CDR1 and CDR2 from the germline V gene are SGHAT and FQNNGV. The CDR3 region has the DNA TGTGCCAGCAGCTTAGGTAAGTCGTCCAGGGGGCGAAATGAGCAGTTCTTC. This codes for CASSLGKSSRGRNEQFF.

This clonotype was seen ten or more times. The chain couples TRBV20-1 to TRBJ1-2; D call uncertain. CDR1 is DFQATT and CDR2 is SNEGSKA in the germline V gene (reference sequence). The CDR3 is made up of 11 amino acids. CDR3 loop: CSAVENYGYTF. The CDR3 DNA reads TGCAGCGCAGTAGAGAACTATGGCTACACCTTC.

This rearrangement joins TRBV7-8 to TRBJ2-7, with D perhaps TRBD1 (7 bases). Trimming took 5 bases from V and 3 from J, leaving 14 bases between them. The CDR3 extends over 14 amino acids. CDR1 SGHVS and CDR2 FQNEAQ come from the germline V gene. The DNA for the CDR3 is TGTGCCAGCAGCCAGGAGGGGGCGGGCTACGAGCAGTACTTC. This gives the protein CASSQEGAGYEQYF.

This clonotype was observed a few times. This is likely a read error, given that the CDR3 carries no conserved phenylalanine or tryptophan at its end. The CDR3 nucleotides read TGTGCCAGCGGGGACGGGACCTATGGCTACACCCAC. Translation gives CASGDGTYGYTH. The gene calls are TRBV2 and TRBJ1-2, with D perhaps TRBD1 (5 bases). V was clipped by 8 bases and J by 4 bases, with 11 bases between them. CDR3 length: 12 residues. The V gene's germline CDR1 is SNHLY and CDR2 FYNNEI.

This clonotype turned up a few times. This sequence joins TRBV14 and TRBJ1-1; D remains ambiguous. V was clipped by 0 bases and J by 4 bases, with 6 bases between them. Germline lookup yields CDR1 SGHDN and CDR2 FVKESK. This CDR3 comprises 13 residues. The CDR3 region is CASSQERSTEAFF. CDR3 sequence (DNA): TGTGCCAGCAGCCAAGAAAGATCCACTGAAGCTTTCTTT.